These 27 T cell receptor beta chains were all obtained from the same sample, sequenced in a study of cytomegalovirus exposure and HLA in healthy donors. Here immunoSEQ multiplex PCR was the method, and the copy in TCRdb shows in-frame clones only, minus some. The sample lists about 130,000 clones; 94% were seen once. The sample was PBMCs. The receptor set was obtained from a woman between 18 and 30 years old in good health and CMV-seronegative.

The chain carries TRBV2 and TRBJ1-6; 10 bases map to TRBD1. The CDR3 contains 14 residues. Germline CDR1 SNHLY, CDR2 FYNNEI. V was clipped by 7 bases and J by 13 bases; unmatched bases: 10. CDR3 sequence (DNA): TGTGCCAGCAACCTCAGACAGGGGGCATATCCCCTCCACTTT. Translating gives CASNLRQGAYPLHF.

The chain couples TRBV10-1 to TRBJ1-4; 7 bases fit TRBD1. J was trimmed by 8 bases and V by 8 bases; bases with no gene match: 8. The CDR3 has 13 residues. Germline loops: CDR1 WNHNN, CDR2 SYGVQD (reference sequence). CDR3 amino acids: CASGSRQGEKLFF. The CDR3 region has the DNA TGCGCCAGCGGATCAAGACAGGGAGAAAAACTGTTTTTT.

V usage is TRBV18 and J usage is TRBJ2-7; no clear D. There are 14 residues in the CDR3. The V end was cut by 2 bases, the J end by 5 bases, with 13 bases between. Germline V gene sequence: CDR1 KGHSH, CDR2 LQKENI. CDR3 residues: CASSPSSREDEQYF. The CDR3 coding sequence is TGTGCCAGCTCACCATCCTCCAGAGAGGACGAGCAGTACTTC.

J is TRBJ2-1 and V is TRBV4-1, with a possible D match to TRBD2 (6 bases). Germline V CDR1 and CDR2: MGHRA, YSYEKL. The CDR3 spans 15 residues. V shed 0 bases and J shed 4 bases, with 10 bases lying between them. CDR3 sequence (DNA): TGCGCCAGCAGCCAAGATATGGCGGGATACAATGAGCAGTTCTTC. Protein: CASSQDMAGYNEQFF.

This clone counts as medium-sized. This chain uses TRBV6-1 with TRBJ1-6; possibly TRBD1 for D (5 bases). V lost 3 bases, J lost 9 bases, and 9 bases lay in between. CDR3 length equals 13 residues. Germline lookup yields CDR1 MNHNS and CDR2 SASEGT. CDR3 DNA sequence: TGTGCCAGCAGTGACAGGGCGAGTTCACCCCTCCACTTT. Translation gives CASSDRASSPLHF.

The chain joins TRBV27 to TRBJ2-7; TRBD2 matches at 9 bases. CDR1 MNHEY and CDR2 SMNVEV come from the germline V gene (reference sequence). Trimming removed 5 bases from V and 5 bases from J; junction bases left unmatched: 4. The CDR3 is 13 amino acids. Here the CDR3 DNA reads TGTGCCAGCAGTATTAGCGGGAGCCACGAGCAGTACTTC. It yields the protein CASSISGSHEQYF.

The rearrangement uses TRBV6-5 and TRBJ1-4, with 7 nucleotides matching TRBD1. Germline CDR1 reads MNHEY; CDR2 reads SVGAGI. The trim removed 0 bases at V and 8 bases at J, leaving 9 bases unmatched. CDR3 size: 16 residues. The CDR3 is CASSYSADRAPEKLFF. The CDR3 coding sequence is TGTGCCAGCAGTTACTCCGCTGACAGGGCGCCCGAAAAACTGTTTTTT.

The rearrangement uses TRBV5-1 and TRBJ2-3; D not certain. The CDR3 loop spans 13 amino acids. V was pared by 3 bases and J by 6 bases, with 11 bases between. Per germline, CDR1 SGHRS and CDR2 YFSETQ. Here the CDR3 DNA reads TGCGCCAGCAGCTCCGTACCCAGGGATACGCAGTATTTT. This sequence encodes CASSSVPRDTQYF.

The V gene is TRBV5-4, the J gene TRBJ2-5, with 11 bases lining up with TRBD2. J gave up 5 bases and V 0 bases, and 6 bases lay outside the gene matches. This CDR3 has 16 residues. From germline, CDR1 is SGHNT and CDR2 YYREEE (reference sequence). Written as DNA, the CDR3 is TGTGCCAGCAGCTTGGAGTTAGCGGGGGGGGGTGAGACCCAGTACTTC. It codes for CASSLELAGGGETQYF.

This rearrangement joins TRBV7-7 to TRBJ1-2; D might be TRBD1 (5 bases). Per the germline V gene, CDR1 is SSHAT and CDR2 is FNYEAQ (reference sequence). This CDR3 region has 13 residues. Trimming took off 8 bases at V and 0 bases at J, with 10 bases between the two ends. The CDR3 bases are TGTGCCAGCCCCCGGGACTCTAACTATGGCTACACCTTC. As protein: CASPRDSNYGYTF.

The V gene is TRBV6-1, the J gene TRBJ1-3, with TRBD1 matching over 9 bases. Trimming removed 4 bases from V and 0 bases from J; junction bases left unmatched: 1. Per germline, CDR1 MNHNS and CDR2 SASEGT. The length of the CDR3 is 15 residues. The CDR3 sequence is CASSATGGSGNTIYF. DNA of the CDR3: TGTGCCAGCAGTGCGACAGGGGGCTCTGGAAACACCATATATTTT.

This clone was seen more than once but under ten times. The CDR3 protein is CASSQDGRAQYF. DNA of the CDR3: TGTGCCAGCAGCCAAGACGGTCGCGCGCAGTATTTT. The chain uses TRBV4-2 and TRBJ2-3; D is unresolved. The CDR3 length is 12 residues. In germline, CDR1 is LGHNA, CDR2 YNFKEQ. V lost 0 bases to trimming and J lost 10 bases, with 8 bases between them.

The gene calls are TRBV6-1 and TRBJ2-5, with D possibly being TRBD2 (5 bases). This CDR3 contains 13 residues. Trimming removed 8 bases at V and 4 bases at J, with 14 bases between. Germline assignment: CDR1 MNHNS and CDR2 SASEGT. Here the CDR3 DNA reads TGTGCCAGCTCCCCTGGACTTCGAGAGACCCAGTACTTC. As protein: CASSPGLRETQYF.

Only one count was recorded for this clone. The J gene is TRBJ1-1, the V gene TRBV4-1, with D possibly matching TRBD1 (6 bases). CDR1 MGHRA and CDR2 YSYEKL come from the germline V gene. V lost 4 bases to trimming and J lost 3 bases, with 21 bases between them. CDR3 length equals 17 residues. CDR3 protein: CASSLLHGGGRYTEAFF. CDR3 coding DNA: TGCGCCAGCAGCCTACTCCATGGGGGGGGCCGGTACACTGAAGCTTTCTTT.

The rearrangement links TRBV11-3 to TRBJ2-3, with 8 bases aligning to TRBD2. This CDR3 comprises 15 residues. CDR1 is SGHNT and CDR2 is YENEEA in the germline V gene. The V gene end was trimmed by 8 bases and the J gene end by 5 bases; junction bases not matched to a gene: 12. The DNA for the CDR3 is TGTGCCAGCTCCCTTGAGGGGCTAGCGGGAGATACGCAGTATTTT. The encoded protein is CASSLEGLAGDTQYF.

The rearrangement uses TRBV7-9 and TRBJ2-3; weak D call: TRBD2 (5 bases). The germline gives CDR1 SEHNR, CDR2 FQNEAQ (reference sequence). Deletions cut 0 bases from V and 5 bases from J, with 12 bases between. The CDR3 totals 15 residues. CDR3 protein: CASSLAPSSRDTQYF. Written as DNA, the CDR3 is TGTGCCAGCAGCTTAGCGCCTAGCAGCCGAGATACGCAGTATTTT.

The V gene is TRBV2, the J gene TRBJ2-1; the D gene is possibly TRBD2 (5 bases). Germline CDR1 reads SNHLY; CDR2 reads FYNNEI. Trimming shortened V by 8 bases and J by 15 bases, and 35 bases separated the two germline ends. The CDR3 has 17 residues. CDR3 nucleotides: TGTGCCAGCCTGAACTCCCTCGGCGTCACTAGTGGGGTCGCGCGGTTCTTC. It encodes CASLNSLGVTSGVARFF.

The CDR3 reads CASSQAGVAGGPGEETQYF. CDR3 DNA sequence: TGTGCCAGCAGCCAAGCGGGAGTAGCGGGAGGGCCGGGAGAAGAGACCCAGTACTTC. The chain joins TRBV4-2 to TRBJ2-5; TRBD2 agrees at 11 bases. CDR3 length: 19 residues. CDR1 and CDR2 from the germline V gene are LGHNA and YNFKEQ. The junction had 13 bases not matched to a gene; V was cut back by 1 base and J by 3 bases.

The genes are TRBV27 and TRBJ2-3, with 8 bases identical to TRBD2. The CDR3 has 15 amino acids. Per germline, CDR1 MNHEY and CDR2 SMNVEV (reference sequence). The V and J ends lost 8 bases and 2 bases, in that order; junction bases with no gene match: 9. The CDR3 spells CASARGGPHTDTQYF. CDR3 in DNA: TGTGCCAGCGCCCGGGGGGGGCCTCACACAGATACGCAGTATTTT.

The chain employs TRBV1 and TRBJ2-7; the table's D call of TRBD2 was not tested on the DNA. TRBV1 is flagged as a pseudogene. The CDR3 extends over 17 amino acids. CDR3 nucleotides: TGCACCAGCAGCCAAGAGGGATGGCGGGGGGACGCCTACGAGCAGTACTTC. Its protein is CTSSQEGWRGDAYEQYF.

This chain connects TRBV5-4 to TRBJ2-1, with no clear D. CDR3 length: 15 residues. Germline loops: CDR1 SGHNT, CDR2 YYREEE (reference sequence). Trimming took off 2 bases at V and 3 bases at J, with 12 bases between the two ends. The DNA for the CDR3 is TGTGCCAGCAGCTTTTTACTAAGCAGCTACAATGAGCAGTTCTTC. It translates to CASSFLLSSYNEQFF. The variable domain in full, completed from reference TRBV5-4 and TRBJ2-1, reads ETGVTQSPTHLIKTRGQQVTLRCSSQSGHNTVSWYQQALGQGPQFIFQYYREEENGRGNFPPRFSGLQFPNYSSELNVNALELDDSALYLCASSFLLSSYNEQFFGPGTRLTVL.

V is TRBV5-4 and J is TRBJ2-3; possible D gene TRBD2, 6 bases. This CDR3 is 17 amino acids long. Trimming stripped 0 bases from V and 0 bases from J, with 14 bases between. Looked up from germline, CDR1 is SGHNT and CDR2 is YYREEE (reference sequence). The CDR3 protein is CASSLASGDWSTDTQYF. The CDR3, as DNA: TGTGCCAGCAGCTTGGCCTCGGGGGATTGGAGCACAGATACGCAGTATTTT.

This clone was seen a single time. This chain links TRBV6-4 with TRBJ2-1, with TRBD2 matching over 7 bases. This CDR3 is 15 amino acids long. Germline-derived CDR1 and CDR2 are MRHNA and SNTAGT. With 3 bases clipped from V and 7 bases from J, the junction kept 9 bases outside the gene matches. DNA of the CDR3: TGTGCCAGCAGTGAAGGAGGGAGCGGGAATAATGAGCAGTTCTTC. Protein: CASSEGGSGNNEQFF.

This clone appeared a single time. The V gene is TRBV19, the J gene TRBJ2-2; 12 nucleotides match TRBD2. The CDR3 is made up of 14 amino acids. The V gene end was trimmed by 8 bases and the J gene end by 6 bases; junction bases not matched to a gene: 4. CDR1 and CDR2 (germline): LNHDA, SQIVND (reference sequence). The CDR3 sequence is CASFLAGGPGELFF. DNA of the CDR3: TGTGCCAGTTTTCTAGCGGGAGGGCCCGGGGAGCTGTTTTTT.

This chain links TRBV19 with TRBJ2-5; D may be TRBD2 (6 bases). Trimming took 3 bases from V and 5 from J, leaving 16 bases between them. Germline V gene sequence: CDR1 LNHDA, CDR2 SQIVND (reference sequence). There are 15 residues in the CDR3. CDR3 protein: CASSILGSGGETQYF. In DNA form, the CDR3 reads TGTGCCAGTAGTATCTTGGGTAGCGGAGGGGAGACCCAGTACTTC. Complete variable domain (other parts from reference TRBV19 and TRBJ2-5): DGGITQSPKYLFRKEGQNVTLSCEQNLNHDAMYWYRQDPGQGLRLIYYSQIVNDFQKGDIAEGYSVSREKKESFPLTVTSAQKNPTAFYLCASSILGSGGETQYFGPGTRLLVL.

The genes are TRBV4-1 and TRBJ1-5; a possible D gene is TRBD1 (5 bases). Deletions cut 0 bases from V and 2 bases from J, with 5 bases between. CDR1 is MGHRA, CDR2 YSYEKL, per germline. The CDR3 covers 14 residues. The chain's CDR3 is CASSQEQGNQPQHF. In DNA form, the CDR3 reads TGCGCCAGCAGCCAAGAACAGGGCAATCAGCCCCAGCATTTT.

This clone occurred once. The chain is built from TRBV6-6 and TRBJ2-2, with D tentatively TRBD2 (6 bases). Trimming shortened V by 11 bases and J by 4 bases, and 11 bases separated the two germline ends. The CDR3 totals 12 residues. CDR1 is MNHNY, CDR2 SVGAGI, per germline (reference sequence). The CDR3 protein is CALLGSTGELFF. For the CDR3, the DNA is TGTGCCCTCCTCGGGAGCACCGGGGAGCTGTTTTTT.